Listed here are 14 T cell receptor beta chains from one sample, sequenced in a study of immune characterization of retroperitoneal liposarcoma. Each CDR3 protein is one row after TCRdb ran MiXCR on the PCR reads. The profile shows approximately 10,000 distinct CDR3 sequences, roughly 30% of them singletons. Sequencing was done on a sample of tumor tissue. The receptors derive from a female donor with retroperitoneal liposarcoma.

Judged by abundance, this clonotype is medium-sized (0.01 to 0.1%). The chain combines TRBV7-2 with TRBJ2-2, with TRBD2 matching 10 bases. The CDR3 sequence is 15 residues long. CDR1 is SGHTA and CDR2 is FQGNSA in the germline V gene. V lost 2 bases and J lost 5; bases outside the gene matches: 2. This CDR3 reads CASSLTAGGTGELFF. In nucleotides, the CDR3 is TGTGCCAGCAGCTTAACAGCGGGAGGGACCGGGGAGCTGTTTTTT.

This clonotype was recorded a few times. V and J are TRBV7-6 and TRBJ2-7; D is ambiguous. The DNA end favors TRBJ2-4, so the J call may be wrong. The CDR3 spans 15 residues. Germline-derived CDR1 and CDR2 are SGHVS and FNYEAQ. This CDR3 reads CASSLIVAAKNIQYF. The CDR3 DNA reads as TGTGCCAGCAGCTTAATAGTAGCAGCCAAAAACATTCAGTACTTC.

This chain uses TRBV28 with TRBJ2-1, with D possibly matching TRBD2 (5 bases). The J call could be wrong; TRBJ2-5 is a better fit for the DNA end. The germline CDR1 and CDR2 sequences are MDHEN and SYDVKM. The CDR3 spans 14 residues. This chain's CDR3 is CASSSLGLEETQYF. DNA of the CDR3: TGTGCCAGCAGTTCCTTAGGACTGGAAGAGACCCAGTACTTC.

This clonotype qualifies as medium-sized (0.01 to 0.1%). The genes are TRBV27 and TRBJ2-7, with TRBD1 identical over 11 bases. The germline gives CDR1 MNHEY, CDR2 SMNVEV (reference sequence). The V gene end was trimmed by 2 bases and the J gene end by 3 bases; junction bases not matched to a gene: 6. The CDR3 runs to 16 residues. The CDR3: CASSLGTGGGGYEQYF. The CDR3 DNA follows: TGTGCCAGCAGTTTAGGGACAGGGGGAGGGGGCTACGAGCAGTACTTC.

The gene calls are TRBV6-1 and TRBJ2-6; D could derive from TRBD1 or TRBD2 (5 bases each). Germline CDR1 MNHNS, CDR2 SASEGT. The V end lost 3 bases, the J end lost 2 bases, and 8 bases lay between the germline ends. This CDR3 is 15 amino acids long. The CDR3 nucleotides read TGTGCCAGCAGTGATGGGGGAACTGGGGCCAACGTCCTGACTTTC. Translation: CASSDGGTGANVLTF.

CDR3 region: CASSPLTGMNTEAFF. CDR3 bases: TGTGCCAGCAGTCCACTGACAGGCATGAACACTGAAGCTTTCTTT. The chain is built from TRBV28 and TRBJ1-1; a possible D gene is TRBD1 (6 bases). The ends were cut back, 5 bases at V and 0 bases at J, with 13 bases in the middle. CDR1 is MDHEN, CDR2 SYDVKM, per germline. This CDR3 region has 15 residues. The variable domain in full, with the rest retrieved from reference TRBV28 and TRBJ1-1, is DVKVTQSSRYLVKRTGEKVFLECVQDMDHENMFWYRQDPGLGLRLIYFSYDVKMKEKGDIPEGYSVSREKKERFSLILESASTNQTSMYLCASSPLTGMNTEAFFGQGTRLTVV.

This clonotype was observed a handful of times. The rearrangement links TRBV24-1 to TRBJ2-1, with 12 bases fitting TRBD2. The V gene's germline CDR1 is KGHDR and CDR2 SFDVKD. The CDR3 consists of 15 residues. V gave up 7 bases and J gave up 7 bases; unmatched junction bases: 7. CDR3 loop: CATSKSGLAGNEQFF. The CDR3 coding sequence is TGTGCCACCAGCAAATCCGGACTAGCGGGAAATGAGCAGTTCTTC.

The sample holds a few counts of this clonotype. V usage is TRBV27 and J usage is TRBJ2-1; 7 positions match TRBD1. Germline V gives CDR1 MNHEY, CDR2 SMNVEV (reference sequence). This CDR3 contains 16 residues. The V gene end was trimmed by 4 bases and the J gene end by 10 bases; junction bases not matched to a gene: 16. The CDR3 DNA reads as TGTGCCAGCAGTTCCCTTCGACAGGGTATCAGCTACGAGCAGTTCTTC. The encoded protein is CASSSLRQGISYEQFF.

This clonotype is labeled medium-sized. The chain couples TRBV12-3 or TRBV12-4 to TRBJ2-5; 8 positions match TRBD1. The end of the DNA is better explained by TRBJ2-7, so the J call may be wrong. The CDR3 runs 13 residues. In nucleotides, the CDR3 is TGTGCCAGCAGTACACCGGACAGGGCCGAGCAGTACTTC. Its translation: CASSTPDRAEQYF.

The CDR3 region is CASSPEQFF. CDR3 in DNA: TGTGCCAGCAGTCCTGAGCAGTTCTTC. This chain connects TRBV6-1 to TRBJ2-5; no clear D gene. The J call is in doubt because the DNA end fits TRBJ2-1 better. The length of the CDR3 is 9 residues. The germline V gene has CDR1 MNHNS and CDR2 SASEGT.

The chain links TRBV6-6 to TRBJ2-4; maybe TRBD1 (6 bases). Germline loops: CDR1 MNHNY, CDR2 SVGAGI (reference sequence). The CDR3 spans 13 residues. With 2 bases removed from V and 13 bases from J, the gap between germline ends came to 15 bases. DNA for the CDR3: TGTGCCAGCAGTTACACAGGGAACAATGAGCAGTACTTC. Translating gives CASSYTGNNEQYF.

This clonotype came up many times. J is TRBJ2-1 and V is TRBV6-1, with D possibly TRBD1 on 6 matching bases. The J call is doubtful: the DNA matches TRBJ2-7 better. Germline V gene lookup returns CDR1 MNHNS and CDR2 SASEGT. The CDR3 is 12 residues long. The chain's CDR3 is CASRQGSYEQYF. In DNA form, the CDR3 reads TGTGCCAGCAGACAGGGCTCCTACGAGCAGTACTTC.

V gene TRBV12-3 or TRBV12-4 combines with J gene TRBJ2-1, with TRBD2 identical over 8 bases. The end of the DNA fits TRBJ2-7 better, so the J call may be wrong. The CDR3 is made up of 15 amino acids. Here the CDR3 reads CASSLGGGSYNEQYF. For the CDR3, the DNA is TGTGCCAGCAGTTTGGGCGGGGGGTCCTACAATGAGCAGTACTTC.

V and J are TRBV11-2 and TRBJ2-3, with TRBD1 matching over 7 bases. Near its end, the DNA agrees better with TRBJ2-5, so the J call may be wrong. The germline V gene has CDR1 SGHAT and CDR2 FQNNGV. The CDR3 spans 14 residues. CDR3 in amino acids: CASTKQGLGETQYF. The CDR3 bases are TGTGCCAGCACCAAACAGGGGCTTGGAGAGACCCAGTACTTC.